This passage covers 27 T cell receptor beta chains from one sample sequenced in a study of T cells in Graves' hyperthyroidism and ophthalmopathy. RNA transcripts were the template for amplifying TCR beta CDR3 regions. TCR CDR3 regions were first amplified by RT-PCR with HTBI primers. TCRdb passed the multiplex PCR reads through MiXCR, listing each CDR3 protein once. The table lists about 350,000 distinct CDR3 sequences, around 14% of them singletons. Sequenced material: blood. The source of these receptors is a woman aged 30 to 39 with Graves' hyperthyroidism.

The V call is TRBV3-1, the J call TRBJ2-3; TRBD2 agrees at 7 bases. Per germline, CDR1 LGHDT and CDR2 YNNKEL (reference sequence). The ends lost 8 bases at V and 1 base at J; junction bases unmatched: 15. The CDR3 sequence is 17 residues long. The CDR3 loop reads CASSTRAGIGGTDTQYF. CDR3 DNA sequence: TGTGCCAGCTCCACTAGAGCGGGGATCGGAGGCACAGATACGCAGTATTTT.

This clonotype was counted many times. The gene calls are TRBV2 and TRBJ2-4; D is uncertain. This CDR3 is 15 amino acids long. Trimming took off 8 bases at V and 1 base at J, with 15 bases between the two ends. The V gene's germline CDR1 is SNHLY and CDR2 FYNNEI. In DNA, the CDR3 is TGTGCCAGCCAGAAGTCTTCGGTGGCCAAAAACATTCAGTACTTC. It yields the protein CASQKSSVAKNIQYF.

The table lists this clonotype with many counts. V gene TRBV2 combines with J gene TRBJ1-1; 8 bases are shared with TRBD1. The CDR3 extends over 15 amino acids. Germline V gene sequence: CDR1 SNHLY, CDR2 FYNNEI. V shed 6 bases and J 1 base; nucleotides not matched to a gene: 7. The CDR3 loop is CASSIGQGGNTEAFF. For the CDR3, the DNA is TGTGCCAGCAGCATAGGACAGGGTGGGAACACTGAAGCTTTCTTT.

CDR3 sequence (DNA): TGCAGTGTTGTTGGACTAGCTCGAAGTGAGCAGTTCTTC. Translated, it gives CSVVGLARSEQFF. The gene calls are TRBV20-1 and TRBJ2-1; 8 bases are shared with TRBD2. Germline lookup yields CDR1 DFQATT and CDR2 SNEGSKA (reference sequence). The CDR3 runs to 13 residues. V lost 7 bases and J lost 9; bases outside the gene matches: 11.

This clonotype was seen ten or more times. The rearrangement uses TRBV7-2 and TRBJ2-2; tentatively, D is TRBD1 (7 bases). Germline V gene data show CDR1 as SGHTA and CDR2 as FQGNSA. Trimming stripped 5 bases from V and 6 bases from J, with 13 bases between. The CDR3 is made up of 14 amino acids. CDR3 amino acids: CASSPGGFAGELFF. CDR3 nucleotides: TGTGCCAGCAGCCCAGGGGGGTTCGCCGGGGAGCTGTTTTTT.

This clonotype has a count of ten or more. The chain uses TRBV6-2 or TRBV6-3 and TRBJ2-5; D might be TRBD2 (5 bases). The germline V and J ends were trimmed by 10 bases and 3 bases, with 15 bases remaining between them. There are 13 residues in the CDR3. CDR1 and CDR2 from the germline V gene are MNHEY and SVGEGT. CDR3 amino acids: CATSSTEEETQYF. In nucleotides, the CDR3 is TGTGCCACCTCTTCGACGGAGGAAGAGACCCAGTACTTC.

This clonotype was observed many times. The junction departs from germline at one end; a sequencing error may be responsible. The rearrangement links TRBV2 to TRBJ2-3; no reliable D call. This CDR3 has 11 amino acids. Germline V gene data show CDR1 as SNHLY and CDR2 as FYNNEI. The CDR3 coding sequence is TGTGCCAGCGGTGAGGCGGATACGCAGTATTTT. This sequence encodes CASGEADTQYF.

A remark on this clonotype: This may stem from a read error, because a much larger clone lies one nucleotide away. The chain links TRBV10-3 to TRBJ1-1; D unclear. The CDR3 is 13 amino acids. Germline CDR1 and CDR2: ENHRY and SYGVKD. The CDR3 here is CAISDYENTEASF. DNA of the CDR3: TGTGCCATCAGTGATTACGAGAACACTGAAGCTTCCTTT.

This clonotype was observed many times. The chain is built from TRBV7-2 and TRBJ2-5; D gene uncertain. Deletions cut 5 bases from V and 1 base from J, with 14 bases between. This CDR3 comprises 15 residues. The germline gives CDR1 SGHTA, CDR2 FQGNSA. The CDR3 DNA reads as TGTGCCAGCAGCCCTCCCCAGGCAGGCCAAGAGACCCAGTACTTC. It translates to CASSPPQAGQETQYF.

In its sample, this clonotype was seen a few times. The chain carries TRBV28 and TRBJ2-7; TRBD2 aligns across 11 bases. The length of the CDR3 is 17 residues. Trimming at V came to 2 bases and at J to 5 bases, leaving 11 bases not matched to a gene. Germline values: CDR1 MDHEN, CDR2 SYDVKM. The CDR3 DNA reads TGTGCCAGCAGTTTAGCGACTAGCGGGATGTCGGAGCACGAGCAGTACTTC. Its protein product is CASSLATSGMSEHEQYF.

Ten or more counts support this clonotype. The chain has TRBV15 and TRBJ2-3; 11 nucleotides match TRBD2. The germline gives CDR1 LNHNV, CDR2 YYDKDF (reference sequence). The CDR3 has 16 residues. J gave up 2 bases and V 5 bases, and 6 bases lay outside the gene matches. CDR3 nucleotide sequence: TGTGCCACCAGCGGCAAGACTAGCGGGGTCACAGATACGCAGTATTTT. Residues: CATSGKTSGVTDTQYF.

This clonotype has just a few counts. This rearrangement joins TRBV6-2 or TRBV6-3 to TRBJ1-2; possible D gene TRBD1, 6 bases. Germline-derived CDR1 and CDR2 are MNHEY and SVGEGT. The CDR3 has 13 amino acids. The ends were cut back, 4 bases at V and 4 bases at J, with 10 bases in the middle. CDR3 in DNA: TGTGCCAGCAGTTCCTCGGACAGCTATGGCTACACCTTC. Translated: CASSSSDSYGYTF.

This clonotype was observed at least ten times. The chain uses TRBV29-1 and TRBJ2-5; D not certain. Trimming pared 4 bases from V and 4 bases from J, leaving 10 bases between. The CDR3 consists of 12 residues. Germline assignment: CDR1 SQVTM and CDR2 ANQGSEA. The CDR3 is CSVVVVGETQYF. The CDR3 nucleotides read TGCAGCGTTGTGGTGGTGGGAGAGACCCAGTACTTC.

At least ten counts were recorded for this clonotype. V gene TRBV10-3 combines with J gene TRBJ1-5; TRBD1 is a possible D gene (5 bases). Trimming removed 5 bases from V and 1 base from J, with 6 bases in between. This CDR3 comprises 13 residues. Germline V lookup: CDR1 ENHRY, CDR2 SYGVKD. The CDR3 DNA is TGTGCCATCAGTAGGGACAGCAATCAGCCCCAGCATTTT. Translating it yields CAISRDSNQPQHF.

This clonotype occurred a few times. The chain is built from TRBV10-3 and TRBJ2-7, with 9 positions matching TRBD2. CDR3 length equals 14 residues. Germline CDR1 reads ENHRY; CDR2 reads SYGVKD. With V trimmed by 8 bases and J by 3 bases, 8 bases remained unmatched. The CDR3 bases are TGTGCCATCGCGGCGGCGGGAGGGGACTACGAGCAGTACTTC. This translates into CAIAAAGGDYEQYF.

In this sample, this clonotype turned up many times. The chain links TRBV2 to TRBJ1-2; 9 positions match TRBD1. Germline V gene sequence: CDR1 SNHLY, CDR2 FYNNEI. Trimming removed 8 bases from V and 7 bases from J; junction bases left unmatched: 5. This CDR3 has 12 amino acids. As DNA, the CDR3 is TGTGCCAGCCTGGGGACAGGGATTGGCTACACCTTC. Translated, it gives CASLGTGIGYTF.

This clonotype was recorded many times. CDR3 DNA: TGTGCCTGGAGTCAGGGGTTTCCTCTCGAGCAGTACTTC. Its translation: CAWSQGFPLEQYF. This chain connects TRBV30 to TRBJ2-7, with D perhaps matching TRBD1 (6 bases). Germline V gene sequence: CDR1 GTSNPN, CDR2 SVGIG (reference sequence). The CDR3 totals 13 residues. With 2 bases removed from V and 6 bases from J, the gap between germline ends came to 14 bases.

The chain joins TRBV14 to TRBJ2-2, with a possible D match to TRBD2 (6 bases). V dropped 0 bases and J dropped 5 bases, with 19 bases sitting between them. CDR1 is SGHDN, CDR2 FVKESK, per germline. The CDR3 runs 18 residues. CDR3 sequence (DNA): TGTGCCAGCAGCCAAGAATACGGGGGAATATTGGGAACCGGGGAGCTGTTTTTT. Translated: CASSQEYGGILGTGELFF.

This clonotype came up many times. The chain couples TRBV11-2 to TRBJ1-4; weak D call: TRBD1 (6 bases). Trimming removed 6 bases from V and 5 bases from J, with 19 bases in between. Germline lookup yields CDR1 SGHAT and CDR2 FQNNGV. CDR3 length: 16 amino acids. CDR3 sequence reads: CASRPTQGKGNEKLFF. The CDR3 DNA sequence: TGTGCCAGCAGGCCAACACAGGGAAAAGGGAATGAAAAACTGTTTTTT.

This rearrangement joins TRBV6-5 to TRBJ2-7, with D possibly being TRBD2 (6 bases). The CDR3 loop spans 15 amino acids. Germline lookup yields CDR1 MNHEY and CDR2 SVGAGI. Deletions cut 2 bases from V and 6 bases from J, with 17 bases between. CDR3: CASSYRRGGSFEQYF. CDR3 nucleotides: TGTGCCAGCAGTTACAGGAGGGGAGGTTCTTTCGAGCAGTACTTC.

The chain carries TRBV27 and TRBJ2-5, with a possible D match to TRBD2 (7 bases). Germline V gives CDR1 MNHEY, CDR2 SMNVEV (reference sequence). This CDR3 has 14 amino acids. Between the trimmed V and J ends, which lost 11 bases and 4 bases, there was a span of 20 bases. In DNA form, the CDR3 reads TGTGCCGCGGGTCCCTGGGGGGGGGCAGAGACCCAGTACTTC. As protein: CAAGPWGGAETQYF.

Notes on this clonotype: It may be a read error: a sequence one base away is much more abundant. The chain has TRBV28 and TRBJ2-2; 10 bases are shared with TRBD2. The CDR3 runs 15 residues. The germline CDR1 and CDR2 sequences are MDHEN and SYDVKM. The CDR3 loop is CTSSRAGGPIGELFF. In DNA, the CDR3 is TGTACCAGCAGTCGAGCGGGAGGGCCCATCGGGGAGCTGTTTTTT.

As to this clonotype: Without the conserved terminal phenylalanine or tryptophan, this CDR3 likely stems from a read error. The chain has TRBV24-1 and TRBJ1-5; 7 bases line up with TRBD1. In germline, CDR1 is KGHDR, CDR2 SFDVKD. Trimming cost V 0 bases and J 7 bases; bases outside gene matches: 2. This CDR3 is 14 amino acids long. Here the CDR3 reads CATSDLPTGQPQHL. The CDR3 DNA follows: TGTGCCACCAGTGATTTGCCGACAGGGCAGCCCCAGCATCTT.

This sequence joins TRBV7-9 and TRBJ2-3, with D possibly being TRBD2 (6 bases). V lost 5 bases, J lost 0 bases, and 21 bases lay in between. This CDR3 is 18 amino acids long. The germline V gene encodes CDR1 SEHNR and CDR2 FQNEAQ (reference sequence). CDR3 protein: CASSQPTRGGTSTDTQYF. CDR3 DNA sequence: TGTGCCAGCAGCCAACCTACGCGGGGCGGGACGAGCACAGATACGCAGTATTTT.

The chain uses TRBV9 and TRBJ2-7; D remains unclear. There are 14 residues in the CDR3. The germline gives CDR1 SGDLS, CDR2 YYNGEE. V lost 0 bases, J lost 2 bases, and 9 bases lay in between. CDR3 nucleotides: TGTGCCAGCAGCGTAGGGACCAATCCCTACGAGCAGTACTTC. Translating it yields CASSVGTNPYEQYF.

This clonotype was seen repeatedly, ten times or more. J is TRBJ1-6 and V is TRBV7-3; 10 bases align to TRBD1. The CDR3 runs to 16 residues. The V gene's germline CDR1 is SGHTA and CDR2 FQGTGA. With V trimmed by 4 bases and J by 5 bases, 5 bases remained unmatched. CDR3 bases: TGTGCCAGCAGCTCTTCCGGGACAGGGGATAATTCACCCCTCCACTTT. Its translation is CASSSSGTGDNSPLHF. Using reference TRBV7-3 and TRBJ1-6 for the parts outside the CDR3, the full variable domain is GAGVSQTPSNKVTEKGKYVELRCDPISGHTALYWYRQSLGQGPEFLIYFQGTGAADDSGLPNDRFFAVRPEGSVSTLKIQRTERGDSAVYLCASSSSGTGDNSPLHFGNGTRLTVT.

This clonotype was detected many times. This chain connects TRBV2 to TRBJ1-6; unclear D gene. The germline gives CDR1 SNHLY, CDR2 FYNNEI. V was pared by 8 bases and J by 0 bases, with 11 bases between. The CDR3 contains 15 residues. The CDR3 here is CASLAESSYNSPLHF. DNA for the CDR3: TGTGCCAGCTTGGCGGAAAGCTCCTATAATTCACCCCTCCACTTT.